This TCR beta chain was found in a study of blood T cell repertoires in COVID-19. Study-level background: There were acute and convalescent COVID-19 samples, and they came from the United States, Italy and Spain. PBMCs, B-cell-depleted T cells, or T cells were the source of the cDNA or gDNA that made up the material.

V gave up 3 bases and J gave up 3 bases, with 5 bases separating them. Germline V gives CDR1 DFQATT, CDR2 SNEGSKA (reference sequence). The CDR3 has 11 amino acids. In the source study's methods: Counts of nucleated cells, estimated from reference gene primer amplification, were obtained. The table came from immunoSEQ multiplex PCR; TCRdb's copy has only in-frame clones and leaves some out. That table supplies the V and J calls and clone size; D and trimming were determined from the DNA. The sample holds over 150,000 clones; more than 70% are singletons and the top ten take approximately 19%. The chain links TRBV20-1 to TRBJ1-1; D is unclear. This TCR was recovered from a woman between 65 and 79 years old who had recovered from COVID-19. Sequences were obtained from peripheral blood. As DNA, the CDR3 is TGCAGTGCTAGTGGCGACACTGAAGCTTTCTTT. Protein: CSASGDTEAFF.